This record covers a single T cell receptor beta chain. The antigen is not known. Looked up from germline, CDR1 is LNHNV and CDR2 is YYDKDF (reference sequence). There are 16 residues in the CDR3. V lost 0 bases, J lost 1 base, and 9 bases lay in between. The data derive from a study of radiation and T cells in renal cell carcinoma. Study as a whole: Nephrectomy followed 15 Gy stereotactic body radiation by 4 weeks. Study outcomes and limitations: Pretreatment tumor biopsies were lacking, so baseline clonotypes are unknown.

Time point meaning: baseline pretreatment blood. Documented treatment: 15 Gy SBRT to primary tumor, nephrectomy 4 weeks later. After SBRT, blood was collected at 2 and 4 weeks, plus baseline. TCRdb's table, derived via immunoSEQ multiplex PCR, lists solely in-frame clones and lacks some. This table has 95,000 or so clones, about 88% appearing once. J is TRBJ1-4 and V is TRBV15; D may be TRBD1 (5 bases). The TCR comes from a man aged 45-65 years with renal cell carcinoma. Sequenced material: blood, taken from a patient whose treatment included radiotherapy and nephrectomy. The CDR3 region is CATSRDLTGTNEKLFF. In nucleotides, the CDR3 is TGTGCCACCAGCAGAGATCTTACAGGAACTAATGAAAAACTGTTTTTT. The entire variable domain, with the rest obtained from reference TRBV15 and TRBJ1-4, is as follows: DAMVIQNPRYQVTQFGKPVTLSCSQTLNHNVMYWYQQKSSQAPKLLFHYYDKDFNNEADTPDNFQSRRPNTSFCFLDIRSPGLGDTAMYLCATSRDLTGTNEKLFFGSGTQLSVL.